The next 10 T cell receptor beta chains were all read from a single sample in a study of cytomegalovirus exposure and HLA in healthy donors. The table came from immunoSEQ multiplex PCR; TCRdb's copy has only in-frame clones and leaves some out. Of 350,000 or so clones in the sample, 70% to 90% were seen once. Specimen: PBMCs. The source is a woman aged 18-29 years in good health and CMV-seronegative.

V and J are TRBV28 and TRBJ1-5; D possibly corresponds to TRBD1 (6 bases). CDR1 and CDR2 (germline): MDHEN, SYDVKM. This CDR3 is 14 amino acids long. V gave up 2 bases and J gave up 7 bases, with 12 bases separating them. For the CDR3, the DNA is TGTGCCAGCAGTTTAGGGGGGGCCGGGCAGCCCCAGCATTTT. Translating gives CASSLGGAGQPQHF.

This sequence joins TRBV4-1 and TRBJ2-2; 7 bases align to TRBD2. Germline lookup yields CDR1 MGHRA and CDR2 YSYEKL. Losses at the gene ends were 1 base for V and 7 bases for J; bases not matched to a gene: 12. This CDR3 has 17 amino acids. The CDR3 sequence is CASSQGGLAGVFGELFF. CDR3 DNA sequence: TGCGCCAGCAGCCAAGGCGGTTTGGCGGGAGTTTTCGGGGAGCTGTTTTTT.

V gene TRBV11-2 combines with J gene TRBJ1-3; D gene ambiguous. The CDR3 runs 13 residues. The ends were cut back, 0 bases at V and 4 bases at J, with 4 bases in the middle. Germline V lookup: CDR1 SGHAT, CDR2 FQNNGV. CDR3 protein: CASSLDSGNTIYF. CDR3 nucleotide sequence: TGTGCCAGCAGCTTAGATAGCGGAAACACCATATATTTT.

In this sample, this clone turned up once. The chain uses TRBV19 and TRBJ1-1; tentative D call: TRBD1 (5 bases). CDR3 size: 15 residues. V dropped 4 bases and J dropped 0 bases, with 12 bases sitting between them. CDR1 and CDR2 from the germline V gene are LNHDA and SQIVND (reference sequence). In DNA, the CDR3 is TGTGCCAGTAGTAAGATTCAGGGTATGAACACTGAAGCTTTCTTT. The encoded protein is CASSKIQGMNTEAFF. Full variable domain (missing parts from reference TRBV19 and TRBJ1-1): DGGITQSPKYLFRKEGQNVTLSCEQNLNHDAMYWYRQDPGQGLRLIYYSQIVNDFQKGDIAEGYSVSREKKESFPLTVTSAQKNPTAFYLCASSKIQGMNTEAFFGQGTRLTVV.

The gene calls are TRBV15 and TRBJ1-4; TRBD1 might be the D (5 bases). Germline V lookup: CDR1 LNHNV, CDR2 YYDKDF (reference sequence). CDR3 length: 12 residues. Trimming left V 5 bases short and J 6 bases short, with 7 bases between. Written as DNA, the CDR3 is TGTGCCACCAGCCGACAGTATGAAAAACTGTTTTTT. This gives the protein CATSRQYEKLFF.

The J gene is TRBJ2-7, the V gene TRBV21-1; the DNA was not used to check the table's D call, TRBD2. TRBV21-1 is deemed a pseudogene. CDR3 length: 12 residues. CDR3 coding DNA: TGTGCCAGCAGCTCAGAGGTCAACGAGCAGTACTTC. Residues: CASSSEVNEQYF.

The V gene is TRBV18, the J gene TRBJ1-2; no clear D gene. The CDR3 is 14 amino acids. CDR1 and CDR2 from the germline V gene are KGHSH and LQKENI. Between the trimmed V and J ends, which lost 0 bases and 6 bases, there was a span of 11 bases. CDR3 nucleotides: TGTGCCAGCTCACCACCAGCCTTTAGCGATGGCTACACCTTC. Translation gives CASSPPAFSDGYTF.

The rearrangement links TRBV7-6 to TRBJ2-7; D is unclear. The CDR3 sequence is 13 residues long. Germline lookup yields CDR1 SGHVS and CDR2 FNYEAQ. V shed 0 bases and J shed 3 bases, with 6 bases lying between them. The CDR3: CASSLALGYEQYF. The CDR3, as DNA: TGTGCCAGCAGCTTAGCGCTAGGCTACGAGCAGTACTTC. The whole variable domain, remainder taken from reference TRBV7-6 and TRBJ2-7, is GAGVSQSPRYKVTKRGQDVALRCDPISGHVSLYWYRQALGQGPEFLTYFNYEAQQDKSGLPNDRFSAERPEGSISTLTIQRTEQRDSAMYRCASSLALGYEQYFGPGTRLTVT.

This clone has a single count. The chain has TRBV6-5 and TRBJ2-3; tentatively, D is TRBD2 (5 bases). Trimming pared 2 bases from V and 5 bases from J, leaving 11 bases between. The germline CDR1 and CDR2 sequences are MNHEY and SVGAGI. CDR3 length: 14 amino acids. CDR3 in DNA: TGTGCCAGCAGTTACGTCGCAGAGGGAGATACGCAGTATTTT. This sequence encodes CASSYVAEGDTQYF.

The chain is built from TRBV27 and TRBJ2-5; D possibly corresponds to TRBD2 (6 bases). Germline V gives CDR1 MNHEY, CDR2 SMNVEV (reference sequence). The CDR3 is 14 amino acids. Trimming pared 1 base from V and 7 bases from J, leaving 13 bases between. The CDR3 is CASSLWRGGGTQYF. The DNA of the CDR3 is TGTGCCAGCAGTTTATGGCGGGGTGGTGGGACCCAGTACTTC.